These 16 T cell receptor beta chains share one sample of origin, sequenced in a study of shared clonotypes between healthy human individuals. Measured with immunoSEQ multiplex PCR; TCRdb has only the in-frame clones, and not every one. The sample records roughly 2,300,000 clones, approximately 90% being singletons. The sequencing input was naive CD4+ T cells from PBMCs. Stated subset: CD45RA+ positively selected. The receptors here all came from a man younger than 30 in good health. Some clones in this sample may be carry-over from other donors' samples.

The CDR3 sequence is CASGPSVQETQYF. Here the CDR3 DNA reads TGCGCCAGCGGACCCAGCGTACAAGAGACCCAGTACTTC. The rearrangement joins TRBV5-1 to TRBJ2-5, with D unresolved. From germline, CDR1 is SGHRS and CDR2 YFSETQ. The CDR3 covers 13 residues. The V end was cut by 7 bases, the J end by 2 bases, with 12 bases between. Together with reference TRBV5-1 and TRBJ2-5, the CDR3 gives the full variable domain: KAGVTQTPRYLIKTRGQQVTLSCSPISGHRSVSWYQQTPGQGLQFLFEYFSETQRNKGNFPGRFSGRQFSNSRSEMNVSTLELGDSALYLCASGPSVQETQYFGPGTRLLVL.

The V call is TRBV7-9, the J call TRBJ1-1, with 10 positions matching TRBD1. The V segment lost 2 bases and the J segment 11 bases; nucleotides outside the gene matches: 8. Per the germline V gene, CDR1 is SEHNR and CDR2 is FQNEAQ (reference sequence). The CDR3 has 14 amino acids. CDR3 sequence: CASSLLRDRGWAFF. In nucleotides, the CDR3 is TGTGCCAGCAGCTTACTCCGGGACAGGGGATGGGCTTTCTTT.

The CDR3 DNA reads TGTGCCATCAGTGAGGGAAGGGGTCAGACAGATACGCAGTATTTT. Protein sequence: CAISEGRGQTDTQYF. The gene calls are TRBV10-3 and TRBJ2-3, with D maybe TRBD1 (5 bases). The CDR3 length is 15 residues. Germline loops: CDR1 ENHRY, CDR2 SYGVKD. V lost 2 bases and J lost 3, with 12 bases in between.

This clone occurred once. This sequence joins TRBV5-1 and TRBJ2-3; unclear D gene. The CDR3 sequence is 14 residues long. V shed 0 bases and J shed 2 bases, with 7 bases lying between them. CDR1 and CDR2 (germline): SGHRS, YFSETQ. The CDR3 DNA is TGCGCCAGCAGCTTGGCGGCCCACACAGATACGCAGTATTTT. Its protein product is CASSLAAHTDTQYF.

The V and J genes are TRBV11-2 and TRBJ2-7; no clear D. The CDR3 sequence is 13 residues long. Trimming stripped 5 bases from V and 3 bases from J, with 11 bases between. Germline V gene lookup returns CDR1 SGHAT and CDR2 FQNNGV. The CDR3 sequence is CASSPVTRYEQYF. For the CDR3, the DNA is TGTGCCAGCAGCCCGGTAACTCGCTACGAGCAGTACTTC. The whole variable domain, remainder taken from reference TRBV11-2 and TRBJ2-7, is EAGVAQSPRYKIIEKRQSVAFWCNPISGHATLYWYQQILGQGPKLLIQFQNNGVVDDSQLPKDRFSAERLKGVDSTLKIQPAKLEDSAVYLCASSPVTRYEQYFGPGTRLTVT.

V gene TRBV9 combines with J gene TRBJ2-1, with TRBD2 identical over 10 bases. The germline CDR1 and CDR2 sequences are SGDLS and YYNGEE. The CDR3 is 15 residues long. Trimming cost V 4 bases and J 3 bases; bases outside gene matches: 4. CDR3 in DNA: TGTGCCAGCAGCCCACTAGCGGGACACTACAATGAGCAGTTCTTC. This codes for CASSPLAGHYNEQFF.

The chain is built from TRBV7-9 and TRBJ1-3, with D unresolved. The CDR3 runs to 14 residues. V gave up 2 bases and J gave up 2 bases, with 7 bases separating them. Looked up from germline, CDR1 is SEHNR and CDR2 is FQNEAQ (reference sequence). CDR3 nucleotides: TGTGCCAGCAGCTTAAGCGCAGCTGGAAACACCATATATTTT. Its protein product is CASSLSAAGNTIYF.

In its sample, this clone was seen once. The genes are TRBV7-2 and TRBJ1-5, with a tentative D call TRBD1 (5 bases). Trimming took off 5 bases at V and 5 bases at J, with 10 bases between the two ends. The CDR3 loop spans 13 amino acids. Germline CDR1 reads SGHTA; CDR2 reads FQGNSA. CDR3 residues: CASSPQTDQPQHF. CDR3 nucleotides: TGTGCCAGCAGCCCGCAGACAGATCAGCCCCAGCATTTT.

In this sample, this clone turned up a few times. Different DNA sequences within this sample yield the same CDR3. The chain recombines TRBV28 with TRBJ1-1; no clear D. The CDR3 has 13 residues. The V end was cut by 3 bases, the J end by 2 bases, with 7 bases between. Germline lookup yields CDR1 MDHEN and CDR2 SYDVKM. CDR3 DNA sequence: TGTGCCAGCAGTTTGTCCCAAAACACTGAAGCTTTCTTT. Its protein is CASSLSQNTEAFF.

Comments on this clone: The sample has other DNA sequences that encode this CDR3 too. The chain links TRBV28 to TRBJ2-7; D uncertain. The CDR3 loop spans 11 amino acids. V gave up 3 bases and J gave up 3 bases, with 3 bases separating them. Germline loops: CDR1 MDHEN, CDR2 SYDVKM. The CDR3 DNA follows: TGTGCCAGCAGTTTCAGCTACGAGCAGTACTTC. This gives the protein CASSFSYEQYF.

The chain combines TRBV5-1 with TRBJ2-5; possibly TRBD1 for D (5 bases). Trimming stripped 4 bases from V and 4 bases from J, with 14 bases between. CDR3 length equals 14 residues. Germline V CDR1 and CDR2: SGHRS, YFSETQ. CDR3 bases: TGCGCCAGCAGCCCAATGACAGTTTCAGAGACCCAGTACTTC. This encodes CASSPMTVSETQYF.

The chain has TRBV6-5 and TRBJ2-3; D unresolved. Trimming took off 2 bases at V and 3 bases at J, with 9 bases between the two ends. Per the germline V gene, CDR1 is MNHEY and CDR2 is SVGAGI. CDR3 length: 14 amino acids. In DNA form, the CDR3 reads TGTGCCAGCAGTTACCTTAGTCGGACAGATACGCAGTATTTT. This translates into CASSYLSRTDTQYF.

The chain is built from TRBV14 and TRBJ1-1; D remains unclear. The CDR3 runs to 15 residues. V was trimmed by 3 bases and J by 2 bases, leaving 13 bases between them. Germline V gene data show CDR1 as SGHDN and CDR2 as FVKESK. The chain's CDR3 is CASSQFGTVNTEAFF. For the CDR3, the DNA is TGTGCCAGCAGCCAGTTTGGCACAGTCAACACTGAAGCTTTCTTT. The full variable domain, completed using reference TRBV14 and TRBJ1-1, is EAGVTQFPSHSVIEKGQTVTLRCDPISGHDNLYWYRRVMGKEIKFLLHFVKESKQDESGMPNNRFLAERTGGTYSTLKVQPAELEDSGVYFCASSQFGTVNTEAFFGQGTRLTVV.

Remarks on this clone: At the DNA level, this CDR3 is encoded by other sequences in the same sample as well. The chain combines TRBV5-1 with TRBJ2-2, with 9 bases that match TRBD1. V shed 3 bases and J 5 bases; nucleotides not matched to a gene: 5. The CDR3 consists of 15 residues. Germline CDR1 and CDR2: SGHRS and YFSETQ. For the CDR3, the DNA is TGCGCCAGCAGCTCGGGGACAGGGAGGACCGGGGAGCTGTTTTTT. Translating gives CASSSGTGRTGELFF.

This rearrangement joins TRBV7-9 to TRBJ1-1; 9 nucleotides agree with TRBD1. Germline CDR1 is SEHNR and CDR2 is FQNEAQ (reference sequence). The CDR3 runs to 17 residues. With 3 bases clipped from V and 11 bases from J, the junction kept 19 bases outside the gene matches. The CDR3 is CASSLAGQGGTVGWAFF. The CDR3 coding sequence is TGTGCCAGCAGCTTGGCGGGACAGGGAGGGACGGTGGGATGGGCTTTCTTT.

The chain uses TRBV7-9 and TRBJ2-7, with a tentative D call TRBD2 (7 bases). The CDR3 is made up of 16 amino acids. Trimming removed 2 bases at V and 3 bases at J, with 17 bases between. Per the germline V gene, CDR1 is SEHNR and CDR2 is FQNEAQ (reference sequence). CDR3 in DNA: TGTGCCAGCAGCTTACCCCTCGGCGGGGGCGGCTACGAGCAGTACTTC. This encodes CASSLPLGGGGYEQYF.